This TCR beta chain stems from a study of blood T cell repertoires in COVID-19. Per the authors' pipeline: How many nucleated cells were present was estimated from reference gene primer amplification. Sequenced by immunoSEQ multiplex PCR; TCRdb stores in-frame clones only, minus some. That table furnishes V, J and clone size, whereas the DNA furnished D and trimming. The sample lists more than 85,000 clones; roughly 90% were seen once. The CDR3 consists of 14 residues. With 2 bases removed from V and 0 bases from J, the gap between germline ends came to 7 bases. CDR1 and CDR2 from the germline V gene are LNHDA and SQIVND (reference sequence).

The V and J genes are TRBV19 and TRBJ1-1, with unresolved D. The specimen was peripheral blood. This clonotype was obtained from a woman aged 50 to 60 with COVID-19, enrolled during active disease. The chain's CDR3 is CASSIQLMNTEAFF. The CDR3 DNA is TGTGCCAGTAGTATACAACTAATGAACACTGAAGCTTTCTTT.